Listed below are T cell receptor beta chains from one sample, sequenced in a study of blood T cell repertoires in COVID-19. Produced via immunoSEQ multiplex PCR; TCRdb's table is partial and in-frame only. The data contain approximately 200,000 clones, about 88% of them seen just once; the ten biggest clones take up under 3.5%. Specimen: peripheral blood. The receptors stem from a man in his forties or fifties who had recovered from COVID-19. Both conserved end residues are part of each CDR3. A D gene is named only where the DNA matches it firmly. A clone size is listed for some rows: how often the clone was seen (once, few, many), or a class if it is expanded.

cdr3_nt: TGTGCCTGGAACCATTTCGGGACAGGGACTTTAACCCTCCACTTT; cdr3_aa: CAWNHFGTGTLTLHF; clone_size: -; cdr3_length: 15; v_call: TRBV30; j_call: TRBJ1-6; d_call: TRBD1
cdr3_nt: TGTGCCAGCAGCTTAGCAGGGAGTCGGTCACCCCTCCACTTT; cdr3_aa: CASSLAGSRSPLHF; clone_size: -; cdr3_length: 14; v_call: TRBV7-8; j_call: TRBJ1-6; d_call: -
cdr3_nt: TGTGCCAGCAGGACAGGGATCTCGAACACTGAAGCTTTCTTT; cdr3_aa: CASRTGISNTEAFF; clone_size: -; cdr3_length: 14; v_call: TRBV6-5; j_call: TRBJ1-1; d_call: TRBD1
cdr3_nt: TGTGCCAGCTCACCATGGATCGGGGATAACACTGAAGCTTTCTTT; cdr3_aa: CASSPWIGDNTEAFF; clone_size: -; cdr3_length: 15; v_call: TRBV18; j_call: TRBJ1-1; d_call: -
cdr3_nt: TGTGCCAGCAGCTTGAGGCCTAGCAATCAGCCCCAGCATTTT; cdr3_aa: CASSLRPSNQPQHF; clone_size: few; cdr3_length: 14; v_call: TRBV7-2; j_call: TRBJ1-5; d_call: -
cdr3_nt: TGTGCCAGCAGCCAAATACAAGAGACCCAGTACTTC; cdr3_aa: CASSQIQETQYF; clone_size: -; cdr3_length: 12; v_call: TRBV14; j_call: TRBJ2-5; d_call: -
cdr3_nt: TGTGCCAGCAGCTTAGTAGCGGGAGTACCGTTCTTC; cdr3_aa: CASSLVAGVPFF; clone_size: -; cdr3_length: 12; v_call: TRBV7-6; j_call: TRBJ2-1; d_call: TRBD2
cdr3_nt: TGTGCCAGCAGGAGGACAGGGGAACTGCCCCAGCATTTT; cdr3_aa: CASRRTGELPQHF; clone_size: -; cdr3_length: 13; v_call: TRBV27; j_call: TRBJ1-5; d_call: TRBD1
cdr3_nt: TGTGCCAGCAGTTTGGAGAGGACAGGGTCGGGCGAGCAGTACTTC; cdr3_aa: CASSLERTGSGEQYF; clone_size: -; cdr3_length: 15; v_call: TRBV28; j_call: TRBJ2-7; d_call: TRBD1
cdr3_nt: TGTGCCAGTAGCACACAGGGGGCTCCTTATGGCTACACCTTC; cdr3_aa: CASSTQGAPYGYTF; clone_size: -; cdr3_length: 14; v_call: TRBV19; j_call: TRBJ1-2; d_call: TRBD1
cdr3_nt: TGTGCCAGCAGTTTATCGGGGACAATGAGCTCCTACGAGCAGTACTTC; cdr3_aa: CASSLSGTMSSYEQYF; clone_size: -; cdr3_length: 16; v_call: TRBV28; j_call: TRBJ2-7; d_call: -
cdr3_nt: TGTGCCAGCAGTGAAAGGGGATACAATGAGCAGTTCTTC; cdr3_aa: CASSERGYNEQFF; clone_size: -; cdr3_length: 13; v_call: TRBV2; j_call: TRBJ2-1; d_call: -
cdr3_nt: TGTGCCAGCAGCCATGAACAGGGGGCTTACAATGAGCAGTTCTTC; cdr3_aa: CASSHEQGAYNEQFF; clone_size: -; cdr3_length: 15; v_call: TRBV3-1/TRBV3-2; j_call: TRBJ2-1; d_call: TRBD1
cdr3_nt: TGTGCCAGTAGTATGACAGGGGGTTGGGGGCAGCCCCAGCATTTT; cdr3_aa: CASSMTGGWGQPQHF; clone_size: -; cdr3_length: 15; v_call: TRBV19; j_call: TRBJ1-5; d_call: TRBD1
cdr3_nt: TGCAGCGTTGAGGACTATGGGGTGGGCGAGCAGTACTTC; cdr3_aa: CSVEDYGVGEQYF; clone_size: -; cdr3_length: 13; v_call: TRBV29-1; j_call: TRBJ2-7; d_call: -
cdr3_nt: TGTGCCAGCAGCTCGGACAGGCGGAAGGAAGCTTTCTTT; cdr3_aa: CASSSDRRKEAFF; clone_size: -; cdr3_length: 13; v_call: TRBV7-2; j_call: TRBJ1-1; d_call: TRBD1
cdr3_nt: TGTGCCAGCAGCTCTGGCAGGGGGCCTGGAAACACCATATATTTT; cdr3_aa: CASSSGRGPGNTIYF; clone_size: -; cdr3_length: 15; v_call: TRBV7-8; j_call: TRBJ1-3; d_call: TRBD1
cdr3_nt: TGTGCCAGCAGAACGGGACTAGCGGGAGGGCCGGAGACCCAGTACTTC; cdr3_aa: CASRTGLAGGPETQYF; clone_size: -; cdr3_length: 16; v_call: TRBV5-4; j_call: TRBJ2-5; d_call: TRBD2
cdr3_nt: TGTGCCAGCAGCCAAAGCCCGGGACAGGGAGGAACCGGGGAGCTGTTTTTT; cdr3_aa: CASSQSPGQGGTGELFF; clone_size: -; cdr3_length: 17; v_call: TRBV3-1/TRBV3-2; j_call: TRBJ2-2; d_call: TRBD1
cdr3_nt: TGTGCCAGCAGCTTTTTCCGGGATGGCAATGAGCAGTTCTTC; cdr3_aa: CASSFFRDGNEQFF; clone_size: -; cdr3_length: 14; v_call: TRBV5-6; j_call: TRBJ2-1; d_call: -
cdr3_nt: TGTGCCACCAGCAGTGGGGCCGACAGTCCCCCTGATACGCAGTATTTT; cdr3_aa: CATSSGADSPPDTQYF; clone_size: -; cdr3_length: 16; v_call: TRBV15; j_call: TRBJ2-3; d_call: -
cdr3_nt: TGTGCCAGCAGTTTTGGTCGAGCTAATGAAAAACTGTTTTTT; cdr3_aa: CASSFGRANEKLFF; clone_size: many; cdr3_length: 14; v_call: TRBV27; j_call: TRBJ1-4; d_call: -
cdr3_nt: TGTGCCAGTAGTACCGACCCTCGGACAGGGAACACTGAAGCTTTCTTT; cdr3_aa: CASSTDPRTGNTEAFF; clone_size: -; cdr3_length: 16; v_call: TRBV19; j_call: TRBJ1-1; d_call: TRBD1
cdr3_nt: TGTGCCAGTAGGAACGGGGGGCGGAACAATCAGCCCCAGCATTTT; cdr3_aa: CASRNGGRNNQPQHF; clone_size: -; cdr3_length: 15; v_call: TRBV19; j_call: TRBJ1-5; d_call: -
cdr3_nt: TGTGCCAGCAGGCTAGCGGGAGGGGGGCACAATGAGCAGTTCTTC; cdr3_aa: CASRLAGGGHNEQFF; clone_size: -; cdr3_length: 15; v_call: TRBV6-5; j_call: TRBJ2-1; d_call: TRBD2
cdr3_nt: TGTGCCAGCAGTTCTCAAAGAAGCGGGATCAGAGGTAATGAGCAGTTCTTC; cdr3_aa: CASSSQRSGIRGNEQFF; clone_size: -; cdr3_length: 17; v_call: TRBV6-2/TRBV6-3; j_call: TRBJ2-1; d_call: TRBD2
cdr3_nt: TGTGCCAGCAGCCAAGAAGGCCTCCGGGGCAGGGGGGGAAACACCATATATTTT; cdr3_aa: CASSQEGLRGRGGNTIYF; clone_size: -; cdr3_length: 18; v_call: TRBV4-2; j_call: TRBJ1-3; d_call: TRBD1
cdr3_nt: TGTGCCACCAGTGAGAGCGGTGTGGTCTCCTACAATGAGCAGTTCTTC; cdr3_aa: CATSESGVVSYNEQFF; clone_size: few; cdr3_length: 16; v_call: TRBV24-1; j_call: TRBJ2-1; d_call: -
cdr3_nt: TGCAGTGCAAACTTAGTAGATACGCAGTATTTT; cdr3_aa: CSANLVDTQYF; clone_size: -; cdr3_length: 11; v_call: TRBV20-1; j_call: TRBJ2-3; d_call: -
cdr3_nt: TGTGCCAGCAGTTCGAGACTAGCGGGAGTTGGGAACATTCAGTACTTC; cdr3_aa: CASSSRLAGVGNIQYF; clone_size: -; cdr3_length: 16; v_call: TRBV27; j_call: TRBJ2-4; d_call: TRBD2
cdr3_nt: TGTGCCAGCAGCCTCGGACAGGTCTTTGGCTACACCTTC; cdr3_aa: CASSLGQVFGYTF; clone_size: -; cdr3_length: 13; v_call: TRBV3-1/TRBV3-2; j_call: TRBJ1-2; d_call: TRBD1
cdr3_nt: TGTGCCAGCAGTTATACGGACGGGAGCTCCTACAATGAGCAGTTCTTC; cdr3_aa: CASSYTDGSSYNEQFF; clone_size: -; cdr3_length: 16; v_call: TRBV27; j_call: TRBJ2-1; d_call: -
cdr3_nt: TGTGCCAGCATCCAGGGGAATCAGCCCCAGCATTTT; cdr3_aa: CASIQGNQPQHF; clone_size: -; cdr3_length: 12; v_call: TRBV5-5; j_call: TRBJ1-5; d_call: -
cdr3_nt: TGTGCCACCAGTGACCCGTGGGCGGGCACCGGGGAGCTGTTTTTT; cdr3_aa: CATSDPWAGTGELFF; clone_size: -; cdr3_length: 15; v_call: TRBV24-1; j_call: TRBJ2-2; d_call: -
cdr3_nt: TGTGCCAGCAGTTTGGGACAGGGGGCTGGTGGCTACACCTTC; cdr3_aa: CASSLGQGAGGYTF; clone_size: -; cdr3_length: 14; v_call: TRBV27; j_call: TRBJ1-2; d_call: TRBD1
cdr3_nt: TGTGCCAGCAGTAGGGGGTCCGGGGAGCTGTTTTTT; cdr3_aa: CASSRGSGELFF; clone_size: -; cdr3_length: 12; v_call: TRBV6-2/TRBV6-3; j_call: TRBJ2-2; d_call: -
cdr3_nt: TGTGCCAGCTCACGTTCACAGGGGGCAGAGACTGAAGCTTTCTTT; cdr3_aa: CASSRSQGAETEAFF; clone_size: -; cdr3_length: 15; v_call: TRBV18; j_call: TRBJ1-1; d_call: TRBD1
cdr3_nt: TGTGCCATCAGCCCCGGGACAGGCCCCTACGAGCAGTACTTC; cdr3_aa: CAISPGTGPYEQYF; clone_size: once; cdr3_length: 14; v_call: TRBV10-3; j_call: TRBJ2-7; d_call: TRBD1
cdr3_nt: TGTGCCAGCTCCATGAACCTGGCAGAGACCCAGTACTTC; cdr3_aa: CASSMNLAETQYF; clone_size: -; cdr3_length: 13; v_call: TRBV18; j_call: TRBJ2-5; d_call: -
cdr3_nt: TGCGCCAGCAGCTTAGGAGGGTCCTACAATGAGCAGTTCTTC; cdr3_aa: CASSLGGSYNEQFF; clone_size: -; cdr3_length: 14; v_call: TRBV5-1; j_call: TRBJ2-1; d_call: -
cdr3_nt: TGTGCCAGCAGTTTCGGGGGCTATGGCTACACCTTC; cdr3_aa: CASSFGGYGYTF; clone_size: -; cdr3_length: 12; v_call: TRBV12-3/TRBV12-4; j_call: TRBJ1-2; d_call: -
cdr3_nt: TGTGCCAGCAGTTTAGTGGGACAGAACACTGAAGCTTTCTTT; cdr3_aa: CASSLVGQNTEAFF; clone_size: -; cdr3_length: 14; v_call: TRBV6-6; j_call: TRBJ1-1; d_call: -
cdr3_nt: TGTGCCAGCAGTCGATTAGGACAGTCCCCCTCACCCCAGCATTTT; cdr3_aa: CASSRLGQSPSPQHF; clone_size: -; cdr3_length: 15; v_call: TRBV27; j_call: TRBJ1-5; d_call: -
cdr3_nt: TGCGCCAGCAGCCACCCGGGGGGCGACTACAATGAGCAGTTCTTC; cdr3_aa: CASSHPGGDYNEQFF; clone_size: -; cdr3_length: 15; v_call: TRBV4-1; j_call: TRBJ2-1; d_call: -
cdr3_nt: TGTGCCAGTACCTACGGTAGCAATCAGCCCCAGCATTTT; cdr3_aa: CASTYGSNQPQHF; clone_size: few; cdr3_length: 13; v_call: TRBV19; j_call: TRBJ1-5; d_call: -
cdr3_nt: TGTGCCAGCAGTTACTCGTATCGGGACAGCGGCACTGAAGCTTTCTTT; cdr3_aa: CASSYSYRDSGTEAFF; clone_size: -; cdr3_length: 16; v_call: TRBV6-6; j_call: TRBJ1-1; d_call: TRBD1
cdr3_nt: TGTGCCAGCAAACTAGCGGGAGGTTTAGATACGCAGTATTTT; cdr3_aa: CASKLAGGLDTQYF; clone_size: -; cdr3_length: 14; v_call: TRBV2; j_call: TRBJ2-3; d_call: TRBD2
cdr3_nt: TGTGCCAGCAGCTTAGGGGCGGGAGGAACAGATACGCAGTATTTT; cdr3_aa: CASSLGAGGTDTQYF; clone_size: -; cdr3_length: 15; v_call: TRBV11-2; j_call: TRBJ2-3; d_call: TRBD2
cdr3_nt: TGTGCCAGCAGCGCCCGCGGGCAGGGGTCGCACGATACGCAGTATTTT; cdr3_aa: CASSARGQGSHDTQYF; clone_size: -; cdr3_length: 16; v_call: TRBV9; j_call: TRBJ2-3; d_call: -
cdr3_nt: TGTGCCAGCAGTGAGACACAGGGTCGGGAGACCCAGTACTTC; cdr3_aa: CASSETQGRETQYF; clone_size: many; cdr3_length: 14; v_call: TRBV28; j_call: TRBJ2-5; d_call: -
cdr3_nt: TGTGCCAGCAGCTCAGACATGCGGCCCCAGCATTTT; cdr3_aa: CASSSDMRPQHF; clone_size: -; cdr3_length: 12; v_call: TRBV28; j_call: TRBJ1-5; d_call: -
cdr3_nt: TGTGCCAGCTCAATAGCGGGAGGGCGCACAGATACGCAGTATTTT; cdr3_aa: CASSIAGGRTDTQYF; clone_size: -; cdr3_length: 15; v_call: TRBV18; j_call: TRBJ2-3; d_call: TRBD2
cdr3_nt: TGTGCCAGCAGCTTAGACACGTCTAGCGGGAGTGAGACCCAGTACTTC; cdr3_aa: CASSLDTSSGSETQYF; clone_size: -; cdr3_length: 16; v_call: TRBV11-2; j_call: TRBJ2-5; d_call: TRBD2
cdr3_nt: TGTGCCAGCAGCTTCGTGTCTGGGACAATACAAGAGACCCAGTACTTC; cdr3_aa: CASSFVSGTIQETQYF; clone_size: -; cdr3_length: 16; v_call: TRBV11-2; j_call: TRBJ2-5; d_call: -